This TCR beta chain was identified during a study of identical twins. Broader study findings: For zero-insertion analyses, partial confounding could come from invariant MAIT and iNKT cells.

This clonotype has more than one count but fewer than ten. Its specificity is unknown. TCRdb re-called the 5' RACE reads with MiXCR, one entry per CDR3 protein. The sample shows around 1.7 million distinct CDR3 sequences, 32% of them seen only once. V trimming: 0 bases; J trimming: 5 bases; junction bases outside the gene matches: 0. Germline CDR1 and CDR2: MNHEY and SMNVEV (reference sequence). This CDR3 has 15 residues. The genes are TRBV27 and TRBJ1-6, with TRBD1 matching 8 bases. Sequences were obtained from cord blood. The source is a newborn girl in good health. The CDR3 spells CASSLSRGHNSPLHF. The CDR3 DNA follows: TGTGCCAGCAGTTTATCCAGGGGGCATAATTCACCCCTCCACTTT.